The entry that follows covers one TCR beta chain sequence. Its matching antigen is unknown. The sample has other DNA sequences that encode this CDR3 too. Terminally differentiated effector memory CD45RA+ cells were left out of the naive CD8 fraction, which was CD45RO-negative and positively selected for CCR7. Method: immunoSEQ multiplex PCR; TCRdb's copy keeps in-frame clones and lacks some. The sample records around 2.1 million clones, about 93% being singletons. The data belong to a study of shared clonotypes between healthy human individuals. Notes on the study in general: Generally, estimated richness proved larger in naive subsets than it did in memory subsets.

What was sequenced was naive CD8+ T cells from PBMCs. This clonotype was obtained from a man younger than 35 in good health. Some clones in this sample may be carry-over from other donors' samples.

CDR3 region: CASSLSGTEAFF. CDR3 nucleotides: TGTGCCAGCAGCTTATCAGGAACTGAAGCTTTCTTT. The V gene is TRBV7-2, the J gene TRBJ1-1, with D unresolved. The V gene lost 2 bases and the J gene lost 5 bases, with 6 bases spanning the gap. Germline values: CDR1 SGHTA, CDR2 FQGNSA. This CDR3 is built from 12 residues.